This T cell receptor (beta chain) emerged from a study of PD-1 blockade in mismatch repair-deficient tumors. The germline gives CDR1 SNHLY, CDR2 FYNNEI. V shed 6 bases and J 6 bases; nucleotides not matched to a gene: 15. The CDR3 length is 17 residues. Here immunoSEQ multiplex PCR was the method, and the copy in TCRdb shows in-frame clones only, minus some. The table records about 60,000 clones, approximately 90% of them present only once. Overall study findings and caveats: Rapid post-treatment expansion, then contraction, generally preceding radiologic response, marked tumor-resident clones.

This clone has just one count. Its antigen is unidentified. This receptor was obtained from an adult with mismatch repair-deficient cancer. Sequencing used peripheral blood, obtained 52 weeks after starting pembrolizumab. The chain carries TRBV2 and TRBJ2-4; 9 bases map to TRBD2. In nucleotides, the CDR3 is TGTGCCAGCAGCGCAGGGGTAGCGGGAGCGGGGGGAAACATTCAGTACTTC. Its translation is CASSAGVAGAGGNIQYF.